This entry features one T cell receptor (beta chain) sequence. Primers included in the PCR were 60 Vbeta and 13 Jbeta primers. Sequenced by immunoSEQ multiplex PCR; TCRdb stores in-frame clones only, minus some. The table records about 140,000 clones, 78% of them present only once. These data originate in a study of cytomegalovirus exposure and HLA in healthy donors. Per the germline V gene, CDR1 is SGHAT and CDR2 is FQNNGV. The CDR3 runs to 13 residues. V was cut by 5 bases and J by 1 base, with 8 bases left in between. Sequenced sample: PBMCs. The rearrangement links TRBV11-2 to TRBJ2-5; D unclear. The TCR comes from a male donor in good health and CMV-seronegative. The CDR3 region is CASSRHLQETQYF. The DNA of the CDR3 is TGTGCCAGCAGCAGACACCTCCAAGAGACCCAGTACTTC.